This T cell receptor beta chain was sequenced in a study of OX40 agonist ivuxolimab in advanced cancers. At the level of the study: Patients received intravenous ivuxolimab every 2 weeks at 0.01 to 10 mg/kg. Cancers in dose escalation were hepatocellular, melanoma, renal cell and head and neck. Regarding the study as a whole: Clonal expansion from baseline to week 6 occurred in both CD4+ and CD8+ T cells.

Trimming stripped 4 bases from V and 2 bases from J, with 15 bases between. This CDR3 contains 15 residues. CDR1 is GTSNPN and CDR2 is SVGIG in the germline V gene (reference sequence). The investigators sampled blood at baseline, at cycle 4 day 1, and at cycle 7 day 1. As concerns this clone: Its specificity is not known. Other DNA sequences in the sample encode the same CDR3.

Some clones are missing from TCRdb's copy, which holds only in-frame ones; the method was immunoSEQ multiplex PCR. The table lists approximately 47,000 clones, 87% of them singletons. The TCR comes from an adult with an advanced solid tumor such as melanoma, head and neck, liver or kidney cancer. The sequencing used CD4+ or CD8+ T cells sorted from blood, collected in a trial of the OX40 agonist ivuxolimab. The chain employs TRBV30 and TRBJ1-3; tentatively, D is TRBD1 (5 bases). This CDR3 reads CAWMGVGSPGNTIYF. The CDR3 DNA is TGTGCCTGGATGGGGGTGGGTTCCCCTGGAAACACCATATATTTT.